This TCR beta chain was documented in a study of long-term antiretroviral therapy in people with HIV (dated by TCRdb to 2022 to 2024). Study-level background: Collection of the earliest samples took place about a decade ahead of the 2015 WHO recommendation for immediate ART, at a time when ART was typically delayed until CD4 counts fell. This retrospective serial study examined whether starting ART and sustained HIV suppression were associated with changes in the composition and diversity of the TRB repertoire in peripheral blood. From a few dozen adults with confirmed HIV infection, the cohort provided 192 cryopreserved PBMC samples, gathered serially across a mean of approximately six years (range 1-12). About 35% of the 30 participants with HIV were female. No cross-contamination during QIAcube processing was shown when test extractions of a monoclonal T-cell line were performed alongside 30 to 40 polyclonal samples.

Compared with germline, V lacks 11 bases and J lacks 1 base; bases without a gene match: 5. CDR1 is given as SEHNR and CDR2 as FQNEAQ, both from the germline V gene (reference sequence). The CDR3 contains 13 residues, cysteine and phenylalanine counted. The read is trimmed to its CDR3 DNA, 39 bases read in frame from base 1. The immunoSEQ hsTCRB v3.0 assay was used at survey level resolution to sequence the TRB variable region. TRB sequencing targeted a depth of 40,000-50,000 T-cell genomes per sample. An Illumina MiSeq with a v3 150-cycle kit was used to sequence the pooled TRB libraries. Turning to the authors' computational methods: Repertoire analysis was performed in R inside a reproducible Nextflow workflow that covered QC, data transformation and analysis. Custom analyses were implemented in LymphoSeq2, an R package for AIRR-Seq data exploration. A handful of samples yielding fewer than 5000 total TRB sequences were excluded, leaving 188 analyzed HIV repertoires. Among the 180 to 200 retained HIV repertoires, some 57 were collected before ART initiation and around 130 were collected after ART initiation. Repertoires were downsampled to 5000 TRB nucleotide sequences, and summary statistics were averaged over 100 downsampling iterations. TRB sequences were retained for analysis only if CDR3 regions of at least seven amino acids were present. Two measures captured diversity: a Shannon entropy-derived clonality score and the Gini coefficient. In repertoire networks, the top 5000 CDR3 amino acid sequences were linked whenever an edit distance of one separated two sequences. For TRB CDR3 amino acid sequences, antigen specificity groups and MHC restriction were predicted with GLIPH2. CDR3 amino acid sequences were matched against VDJdb and McPAS-TCR to flag known CMV, EBV, HIV or tissue antigen associations. Pre-ART, post-ART and control groups were compared with Wilcoxon signed-rank tests and Holm-Bonferroni correction. Sourced from immuneACCESS, this table was stored by TCRdb with only in-frame sequences that have V and J called. A share of the clones is absent; for the studies checked, an unresolved V gene accounts for under half, and the remainder has no known explanation. The V and J calls and clone size come from that table; D and trimming were worked out from the DNA. In this sample the table shows about 15,000 clones, approximately 81% of which occur a single time. 13% of the sample comes from the top ten.

To be included, a participant needed at least one PBMC sample from before ART initiation plus at least two post-ART samples. Treatment was received in the United States of America by all participants with HIV. Before DNA extraction, cryopreserved samples containing roughly 0.85-11 million PBMC were thawed and washed. At the time of the earliest PBMC sample for each participant with HIV, ages ranged from about 20 to 55 years. Each participant contributed PBMC samples from 1-4 timepoints before ART initiation and 2-8 timepoints after ART initiation, with a median of 7 samples. For every participant, serial HIV viral load, CD4+ T-cell count, ART history and demographic data were obtained. Using a Qiagen kit on a QIAcube, genomic DNA was extracted from unsorted PBMC, with samples processed in batches of 12. This clone appeared once. This clone's antigen is unknown. No much larger clone exists at a distance of one base, and base qualities are not known.

Beyond this particular receptor, the publication reports: Expanded TRB clones identified before ART initiation dominated the repertoire at all time points, although this dominance fluctuated and declined in many PLHIV after ART. The samples span the years 2004 to 2017, and the ART regimens used may be less effective than current regimens. A significant increase in TRB diversity was found to be associated with ART initiation, although TRB diversity was observed to remain significantly below that of transplant donor controls even after long-term ART. Because pre-ART samples had limited cell numbers, unsorted PBMC were profiled rather than sorted CD4+ and CD8+ T cells. Since PBMC availability was limited, sequencing covered only the TCR beta chain, with no alpha chain pairing. Inferences about post-ART repertoire changes were limited because no data were available on ART adherence, viral resistance or therapy changes. HIV repertoires had narrower CDR3 length ranges than controls, and the network structure suggested an antigen-experienced repertoire that shifted only slightly toward naive after ART.

The sequenced sample was unsorted PBMCs, obtained nearly 3.3 years after starting antiretroviral therapy. The sequence joins TRBV7-9 to TRBJ2-4; TRBD1 fits 7 bases in the junction. The receptor was derived from a woman in her thirties or forties with HIV. The base sequence is TGTGCCGGCCAGGGGGACGCCAAAAACATTCAGTACTTC. Its product reads: CAGQGDAKNIQYF.